This T cell receptor beta chain was captured in a study of cytomegalovirus exposure and HLA in healthy donors. It was with 60 Vbeta and 13 Jbeta primers that the PCR ran. Assay used: immunoSEQ multiplex PCR; TCRdb lists only in-frame clones, some missing. The data show over 150,000 clones, about four fifths seen once. Those who donated were healthy bone marrow donors. Study results and limitations: HLA alleles were associated with some 16,000 TCR beta sequences in a later analysis at 0.05 false discovery rate.

In the case of this clone: Its antigen is as yet unknown.

The CDR3 has 12 residues. The V call is TRBV21-1, the J call TRBJ2-7; the table assigns TRBD1, which was not confirmed against the DNA. TRBV21-1 represents a pseudogene. The sequence was collected from a woman aged 45-60 years in good health and CMV-seropositive. Sequencing used PBMCs. In DNA, the CDR3 is TGTGCCAGCCCTCGACACGGCTACGAGCAGTACTTC. Protein: CASPRHGYEQYF.